The next 16 T cell receptor beta chains were all read from a single sample in a study of T cell responses to AZD1222 COVID-19 vaccine. The table came from immunoSEQ multiplex PCR; TCRdb's copy has only in-frame clones and leaves some out. The profile shows 100,000 to 150,000 clones, around nine tenths of them singletons. The source material was peripheral blood, sampled on day 0 of AZD1222 vaccination. These receptors all come from an adult in good health.

The genes are TRBV5-1 and TRBJ1-2; TRBD1 is a possible D gene (6 bases). Germline CDR1 SGHRS, CDR2 YFSETQ. CDR3 length equals 14 residues. Trimming pared 0 bases from V and 8 bases from J, leaving 14 bases between. The CDR3 nucleotides read TGCGCCAGCAGCTTGGGGCCAGGGGATCGCGGCTACACCTTC. Protein product: CASSLGPGDRGYTF. Based on the CDR3 plus reference TRBV5-1 and TRBJ1-2, the full variable domain is KAGVTQTPRYLIKTRGQQVTLSCSPISGHRSVSWYQQTPGQGLQFLFEYFSETQRNKGNFPGRFSGRQFSNSRSEMNVSTLELGDSALYLCASSLGPGDRGYTFGSGTRLTVV.

The chain is built from TRBV7-6 and TRBJ2-1; 11 bases fit TRBD2. The trim removed 6 bases at V and 6 bases at J, leaving 4 bases unmatched. CDR1 is SGHVS, CDR2 FNYEAQ, per germline. CDR3 length: 14 residues. CDR3 bases: TGTGCCAGCAGTTCTAGCGGGGGGATCAATGAGCAGTTCTTC. It specifies CASSSSGGINEQFF.

The gene calls are TRBV5-4 and TRBJ2-7; 12 bases match TRBD1. The CDR3 runs 15 residues. CDR1 and CDR2 (germline): SGHNT, YYREEE (reference sequence). The V segment lost 4 bases and the J segment 5 bases; nucleotides outside the gene matches: 7. The CDR3 loop is CASSPGQGAIDEQYF. The CDR3, as DNA: TGTGCCAGCAGCCCGGGACAGGGGGCAATCGACGAGCAGTACTTC.

V is TRBV11-1 and J is TRBJ2-2; D gene uncertain. Looked up from germline, CDR1 is SGHAT and CDR2 is FQDESV (reference sequence). The CDR3 totals 13 residues. V was clipped by 5 bases and J by 4 bases, with 8 bases between them. CDR3 sequence: CASSPGPTGELFF. The CDR3 bases are TGTGCCAGCAGCCCCGGGCCCACCGGGGAGCTGTTTTTT.

The rearrangement joins TRBV6-6 to TRBJ1-4, with D unclear. The germline gives CDR1 MNHNY, CDR2 SVGAGI (reference sequence). The length of the CDR3 is 12 residues. The ends were cut back, 7 bases at V and 3 bases at J, with 6 bases in the middle. The CDR3 loop reads CASNAPNEKLFF. The CDR3 nucleotides are TGTGCCAGCAATGCACCTAATGAAAAACTGTTTTTT.

In the case of this clone: At one end, the junction sequence differs from germline, possibly due to a read error. The chain employs TRBV11-2 and TRBJ2-7, with 7 nucleotides matching TRBD1. The length of the CDR3 is 14 residues. CDR1 and CDR2 from the germline V gene are SGHAT and FQNNGV. CDR3 nucleotide sequence: TGTGCCAGCAGCTTACCCGGGACAGCCCGCCCGAGGGCCTTC. Amino acid sequence: CASSLPGTARPRAF.

The V gene is TRBV10-1, the J gene TRBJ2-3, with 10 positions matching TRBD2. V lost 6 bases and J lost 11; bases outside the gene matches: 5. CDR1 is WNHNN, CDR2 SYGVQD, per germline (reference sequence). The CDR3 is 12 residues long. CDR3 in amino acids: CASSTLAGGQYF. CDR3 nucleotides: TGCGCCAGCAGCACGTTAGCGGGGGGGCAGTATTTT.

The chain uses TRBV7-3 and TRBJ2-2; no definite D call. The V gene's germline CDR1 is SGHTA and CDR2 FQGTGA. V was shortened by 2 bases and J by 4 bases, with 11 bases between the two germline ends. The CDR3 runs 15 residues. The DNA of the CDR3 is TGTGCCAGCAGCTTAGCTCCCGAGACCACCGGGGAGCTGTTTTTT. Residues: CASSLAPETTGELFF.

The V and J genes are TRBV27 and TRBJ1-3; D unresolved. Between the trimmed V and J ends, which lost 3 bases and 1 base, there was a span of 4 bases. The CDR3 contains 13 residues. Germline V gives CDR1 MNHEY, CDR2 SMNVEV (reference sequence). In DNA form, the CDR3 reads TGTGCCAGCAGTTTTAGTTCTGGAAACACCATATATTTT. Residues: CASSFSSGNTIYF.

The V call is TRBV19, the J call TRBJ2-7; possible D gene TRBD1, 6 bases. The CDR3 runs 15 residues. In germline, CDR1 is LNHDA, CDR2 SQIVND (reference sequence). V gave up 3 bases and J gave up 3 bases, with 15 bases separating them. Here the CDR3 reads CASSIRQGTNYEQYF. The CDR3 nucleotides read TGTGCCAGTAGTATCAGGCAGGGGACAAACTACGAGCAGTACTTC.

The chain combines TRBV10-3 with TRBJ1-1; weak D call: TRBD1 (5 bases). Germline loops: CDR1 ENHRY, CDR2 SYGVKD. CDR3 size: 12 residues. V lost 7 bases to trimming and J lost 4 bases, with 10 bases between them. This CDR3 reads CAIKGAGTEAFF. DNA of the CDR3: TGTGCCATCAAAGGGGCGGGCACTGAAGCTTTCTTT.

The V and J genes are TRBV2 and TRBJ1-2; no clear D. Per germline, CDR1 SNHLY and CDR2 FYNNEI. The CDR3 extends over 14 amino acids. Deletions cut 4 bases from V and 8 bases from J, with 17 bases between. For the CDR3, the DNA is TGTGCCAGCAGTGTCAGGAAAACTGAATCGGGCTACACCTTC. Translated, it gives CASSVRKTESGYTF.

The CDR3 coding sequence is TGTGCCAGCAGTGAGCTGACAGGGCCTACTTATGGCTACACCTTC. This translates into CASSELTGPTYGYTF. The chain combines TRBV25-1 with TRBJ1-2, with TRBD1 matching 7 bases. This CDR3 region has 15 residues. Germline values: CDR1 MGHDK, CDR2 SYGVNS. V lost 3 bases to trimming and J lost 5 bases; unmatched junction nucleotides: 9.

This chain joins TRBV25-1 and TRBJ1-1; D ambiguous. CDR1 is MGHDK, CDR2 SYGVNS, per germline. The ends were cut back, 8 bases at V and 2 bases at J, with 15 bases in the middle. CDR3 size: 14 residues. The CDR3 DNA follows: TGTGCCAGCTCACGAGACCGAGCTAACACTGAAGCTTTCTTT. Translation gives CASSRDRANTEAFF.

The chain couples TRBV11-3 to TRBJ2-1; D possibly corresponds to TRBD2 (6 bases). The CDR3 length is 12 residues. Trimming pared 4 bases from V and 9 bases from J, leaving 10 bases between. In germline, CDR1 is SGHNT, CDR2 YENEEA. The DNA for the CDR3 is TGTGCCAGCAGCTCGTGGGGAGGTGAGCAGTTCTTC. Encoded protein: CASSSWGGEQFF.

The chain uses TRBV15 and TRBJ1-1; 7 bases map to TRBD1. The J segment lost 4 bases and the V segment lost 8 bases, leaving 16 bases of the junction unmatched. Looked up from germline, CDR1 is LNHNV and CDR2 is YYDKDF (reference sequence). The CDR3 spans 16 residues. The CDR3 region is CATRDSLTLGSTEAFF. CDR3 in DNA: TGTGCCACCCGGGACAGCCTAACCCTCGGGAGCACTGAAGCTTTCTTT.